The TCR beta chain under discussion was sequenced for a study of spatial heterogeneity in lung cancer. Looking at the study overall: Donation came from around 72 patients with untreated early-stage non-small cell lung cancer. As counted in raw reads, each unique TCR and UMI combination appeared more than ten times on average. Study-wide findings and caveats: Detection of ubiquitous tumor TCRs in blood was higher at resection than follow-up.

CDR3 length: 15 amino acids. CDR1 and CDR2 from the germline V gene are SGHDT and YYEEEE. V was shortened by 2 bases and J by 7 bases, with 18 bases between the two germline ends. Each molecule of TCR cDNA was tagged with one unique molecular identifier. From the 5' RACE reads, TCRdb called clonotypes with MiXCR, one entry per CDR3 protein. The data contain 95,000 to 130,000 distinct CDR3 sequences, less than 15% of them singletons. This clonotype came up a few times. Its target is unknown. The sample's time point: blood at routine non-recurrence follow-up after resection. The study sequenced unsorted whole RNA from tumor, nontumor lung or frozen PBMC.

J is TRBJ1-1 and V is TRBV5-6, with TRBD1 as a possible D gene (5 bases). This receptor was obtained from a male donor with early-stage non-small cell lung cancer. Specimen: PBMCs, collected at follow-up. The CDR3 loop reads CASSFMGVPSGEAFF. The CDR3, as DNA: TGTGCCAGCAGCTTCATGGGGGTCCCCTCTGGTGAAGCTTTCTTT.